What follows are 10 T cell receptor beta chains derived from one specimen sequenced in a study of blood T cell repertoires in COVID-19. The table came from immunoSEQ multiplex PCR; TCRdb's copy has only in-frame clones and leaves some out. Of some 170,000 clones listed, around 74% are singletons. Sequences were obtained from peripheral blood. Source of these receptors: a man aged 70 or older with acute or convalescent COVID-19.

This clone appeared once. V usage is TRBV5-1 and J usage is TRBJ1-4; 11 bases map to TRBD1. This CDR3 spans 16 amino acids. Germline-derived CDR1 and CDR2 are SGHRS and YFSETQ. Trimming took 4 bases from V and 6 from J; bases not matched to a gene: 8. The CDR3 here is CASSVGTGGRDEKLFF. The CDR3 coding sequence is TGCGCCAGCAGCGTCGGGACAGGGGGACGAGATGAAAAACTGTTTTTT. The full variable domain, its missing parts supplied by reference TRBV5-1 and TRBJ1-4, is KAGVTQTPRYLIKTRGQQVTLSCSPISGHRSVSWYQQTPGQGLQFLFEYFSETQRNKGNFPGRFSGRQFSNSRSEMNVSTLELGDSALYLCASSVGTGGRDEKLFFGSGTQLSVL.

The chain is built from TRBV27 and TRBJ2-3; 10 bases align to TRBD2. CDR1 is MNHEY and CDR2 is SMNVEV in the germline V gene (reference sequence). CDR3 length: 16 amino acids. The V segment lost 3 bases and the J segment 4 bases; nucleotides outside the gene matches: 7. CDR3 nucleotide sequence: TGTGCCAGCAGTTTCCAAAGCGGGAGGGCCGCAGATACGCAGTATTTT. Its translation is CASSFQSGRAADTQYF.

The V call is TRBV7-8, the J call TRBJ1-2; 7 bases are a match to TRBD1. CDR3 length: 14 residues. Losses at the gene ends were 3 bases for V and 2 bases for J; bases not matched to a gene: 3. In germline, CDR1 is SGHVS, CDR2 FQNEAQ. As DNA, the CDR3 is TGTGCCAGCAGCTTGGGGACAGAGAACTATGGCTACACCTTC. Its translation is CASSLGTENYGYTF.

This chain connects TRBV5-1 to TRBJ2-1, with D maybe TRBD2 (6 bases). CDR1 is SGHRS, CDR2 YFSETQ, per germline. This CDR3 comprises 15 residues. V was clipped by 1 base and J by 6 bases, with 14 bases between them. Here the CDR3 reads CASSLLAGKSNEQFF. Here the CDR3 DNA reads TGCGCCAGCAGCTTGTTGGCGGGGAAATCCAATGAGCAGTTCTTC.

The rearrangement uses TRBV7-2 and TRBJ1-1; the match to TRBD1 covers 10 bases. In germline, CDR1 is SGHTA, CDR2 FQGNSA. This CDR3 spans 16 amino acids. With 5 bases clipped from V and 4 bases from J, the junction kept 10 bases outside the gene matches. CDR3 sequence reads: CASSRKPGQGITEAFF. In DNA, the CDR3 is TGTGCCAGCAGCAGAAAACCGGGACAGGGGATCACTGAAGCTTTCTTT.

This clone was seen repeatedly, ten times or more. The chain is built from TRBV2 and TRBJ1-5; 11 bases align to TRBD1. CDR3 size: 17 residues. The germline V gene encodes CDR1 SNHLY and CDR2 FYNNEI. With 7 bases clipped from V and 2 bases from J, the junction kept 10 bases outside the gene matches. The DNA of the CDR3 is TGTGCCAGCACCAAAGTTGGGACAGGGGGGCGCAATCAGCCCCAGCATTTT. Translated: CASTKVGTGGRNQPQHF.

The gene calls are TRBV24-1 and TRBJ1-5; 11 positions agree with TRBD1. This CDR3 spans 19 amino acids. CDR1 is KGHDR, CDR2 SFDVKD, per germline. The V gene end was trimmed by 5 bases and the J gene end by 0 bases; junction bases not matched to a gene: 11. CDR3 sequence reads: CATSARPGQGVYSNQPQHF. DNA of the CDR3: TGTGCCACCAGTGCGAGACCGGGACAGGGGGTATATAGCAATCAGCCCCAGCATTTT.

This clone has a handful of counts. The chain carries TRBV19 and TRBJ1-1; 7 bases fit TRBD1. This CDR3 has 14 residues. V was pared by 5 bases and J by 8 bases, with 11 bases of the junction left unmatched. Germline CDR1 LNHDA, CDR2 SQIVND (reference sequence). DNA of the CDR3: TGTGCCAGTAGTGTGACGACAGGGTTGAGGGAAGCTTTCTTT. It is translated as CASSVTTGLREAFF.

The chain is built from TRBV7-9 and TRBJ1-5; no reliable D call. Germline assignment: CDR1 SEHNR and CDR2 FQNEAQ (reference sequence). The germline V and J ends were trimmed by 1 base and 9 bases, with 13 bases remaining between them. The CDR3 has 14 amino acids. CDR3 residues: CASSLDQGGLPQHF. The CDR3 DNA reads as TGTGCCAGCAGCTTAGACCAAGGCGGCCTGCCCCAGCATTTT.

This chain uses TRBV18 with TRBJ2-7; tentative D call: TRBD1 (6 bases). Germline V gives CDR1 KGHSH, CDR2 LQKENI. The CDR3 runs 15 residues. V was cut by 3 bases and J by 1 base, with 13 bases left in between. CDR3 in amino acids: CASSPLGGESYEQYF. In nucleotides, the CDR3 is TGTGCCAGCTCACCCCTAGGGGGAGAATCCTACGAGCAGTACTTC.